This TCR beta chain was identified in a study of blood T cell repertoires in COVID-19. The overall study: The United States, Italy and Spain provided the acute and convalescent COVID-19 samples. Sources were T cells, B-cell-depleted T cells, or PBMCs; the material itself was cDNA or gDNA.

Methods used by the authors: Estimation of nucleated cell counts was performed using reference gene primer amplification. Some clones are missing from TCRdb's copy, which holds only in-frame ones; the method was immunoSEQ multiplex PCR. The V and J calls and clone size are taken from that table; D and trimming were inferred from the DNA. The table records nearly 300,000 clones, about 88% of them present only once. This CDR3 contains 11 residues. Trimming cost V 5 bases and J 5 bases, with 9 bases left between them. Germline loops: CDR1 DFQATT, CDR2 SNEGSKA (reference sequence). The clonotype comes from a human donor with COVID-19, enrolled during active disease. The donor label of this sample is uncertain. Sequencing was carried out using peripheral blood. V usage is TRBV20-1 and J usage is TRBJ2-5; D is uncertain. The CDR3 region is CSAQLSETQYF. CDR3 nucleotide sequence: TGCAGTGCTCAACTCTCGGAGACCCAGTACTTC.